The sample holds one count of the clone carrying this TCR beta chain. Its specificity is unknown. Assay used: immunoSEQ multiplex PCR; TCRdb lists only in-frame clones, some missing. The sample has 66,000 or so clones, approximately 81% seen once. This entry is derived from a study of OX40 agonist ivuxolimab in advanced cancers. Whole-study findings and limits: Fewer expanded clones were found on average in CD4+ than in CD8+ T cells. Antigen specificity of clonally expanded peripheral T cells was not established.

Germline CDR1 is MNHEY and CDR2 is SVGAGI. The CDR3 contains 13 residues. The germline V and J ends were trimmed by 6 bases and 5 bases, with 13 bases remaining between them. The chain joins TRBV6-5 to TRBJ1-1; weak D call: TRBD1 (5 bases). This clonotype was obtained from an adult with an advanced solid tumor such as melanoma, head and neck, liver or kidney cancer. The sequences come from CD4+ or CD8+ T cells sorted from blood, collected in a trial of the OX40 agonist ivuxolimab. For the CDR3, the DNA is TGTGCCAGCAGCCCGCTCAGGGATACTGAAGCTTTCTTT. Translating it yields CASSPLRDTEAFF.